Sequencing of this T cell receptor beta chain was carried out in a study of T cell responses to AZD1222 COVID-19 vaccine. Study findings and constraints: Most donors were white British, females outnumbered males, and clonal diversity was possibly underestimated. Following two doses of AZD1222, Spike-specific TCR breadth and depth rose. A reported finding is that nearly half of spike-specific TCRs target unmutated variant regions.

Germline V gene data show CDR1 as SGHDN and CDR2 as FVKESK. The CDR3 covers 22 residues. Trimming took 4 bases from V and 0 from J; bases not matched to a gene: 22. Profiling relied on immunoSEQ multiplex PCR, and the TCRdb table lists in-frame clones only, not all of them. Of 140,000 to 150,000 clones detected, approximately 85% appear once; the ten largest clones hold around 4.1%. Notes on this clone: Its antigen is undetermined.

The receptor comes from an adult in good health. This sample comprised peripheral blood, obtained on day 0 of MenACWY control vaccination. The V and J genes are TRBV14 and TRBJ2-1; 9 nucleotides align to TRBD1. The CDR3 bases are TGTGCCAGCAGCCCCGTCTCCTGGGACAGGGACATCCTTAAGTCCTCCTACAATGAGCAGTTCTTC. This codes for CASSPVSWDRDILKSSYNEQFF.